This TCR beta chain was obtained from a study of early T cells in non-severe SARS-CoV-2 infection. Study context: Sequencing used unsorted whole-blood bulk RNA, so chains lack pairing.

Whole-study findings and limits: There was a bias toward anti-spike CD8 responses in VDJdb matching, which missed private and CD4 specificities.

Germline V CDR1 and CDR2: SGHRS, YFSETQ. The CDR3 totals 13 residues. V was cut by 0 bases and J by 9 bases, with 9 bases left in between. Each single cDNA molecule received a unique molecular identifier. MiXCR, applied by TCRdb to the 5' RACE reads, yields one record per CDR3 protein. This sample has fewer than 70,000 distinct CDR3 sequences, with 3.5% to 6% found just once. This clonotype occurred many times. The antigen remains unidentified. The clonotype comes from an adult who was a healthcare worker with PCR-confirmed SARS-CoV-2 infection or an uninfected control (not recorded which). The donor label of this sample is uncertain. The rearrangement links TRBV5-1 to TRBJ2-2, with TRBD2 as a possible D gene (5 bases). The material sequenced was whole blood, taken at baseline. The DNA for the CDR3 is TGCGCCAGCAGCTTGGGTAGGACTCGGGAGCTGTTTTTT. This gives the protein CASSLGRTRELFF.